This entry describes one TCR beta chain. Its antigen is unidentified. Germline values: CDR1 SGDLS, CDR2 YYNGEE. With 0 bases removed from V and 6 bases from J, the gap between germline ends came to 10 bases. CDR3 length equals 13 residues. Terminally differentiated effector memory CD45RA+ cells were excluded from the naive CD8 cells, which were CD45RO-negative and positively selected for CCR7. Deep level was the assay's run setting. Authors' methods: Junction-only immunoSEQ sequences carried no quality scores, so filtering differed. The data were produced by immunoSEQ multiplex PCR, yet TCRdb's version contains in-frame clones alone and is incomplete. Clone size and V and J calls were adopted from that table, with D and trimming inferred from the DNA. This table holds about 1,800,000 clones, just under 95% found once. The data are from a study of shared clonotypes between healthy human individuals. General study results and limits: The study found lower generation probabilities in non-shared clonotypes than in those shared by all four donors.

Sequencing was done on a sample of naive CD8+ T cells sorted from blood. V gene TRBV9 combines with J gene TRBJ2-7; no reliable D call. This clonotype was obtained from a man between 18 and 35 years old in good health. CDR3 protein: CASSVAKSSEQYF. DNA of the CDR3: TGTGCCAGCAGCGTAGCCAAGAGCTCCGAGCAGTACTTC.